The sequence of this T cell receptor (beta chain) was determined in a study of OX40 agonist ivuxolimab in advanced cancers. About the study: Among those enrolled, mean age was roughly 55 years (range 23 to 79) and 82.7% were male. It was permissible to have had prior anti-PD-1, anti-PD-L1 or anti-CTLA-4 therapy, and approximately 41% had some. Whole-study findings and limits: Blood T cells, both CD4+ and CD8+, expanded clonally by week 6 at 0.1 to 3.0 mg/kg. Also present in some nonresponders was a low level of normalized T-cell clonal expansion.

Comment on this clone: Its target is not known.

Clones were read by immunoSEQ multiplex PCR, and TCRdb kept only the in-frame ones, dropping some. Among approximately 74,000 clones listed, 75% to 95% were seen once. The TCR originated in an adult with an advanced solid tumor such as melanoma, head and neck, liver or kidney cancer. The source was CD4+ or CD8+ T cells sorted from blood, collected in a trial of the OX40 agonist ivuxolimab.

The CDR3 coding sequence is TGTGCCAGCAGCCGAACGAACTATGGCTACACCTTC. This sequence encodes CASSRTNYGYTF. The V and J genes are TRBV5-6 and TRBJ1-2, with D unresolved. The V end was cut by 4 bases, the J end by 2 bases, with 6 bases between. CDR1 SGHDT and CDR2 YYEEEE come from the germline V gene. CDR3 length equals 12 residues.